The T cell receptor (beta chain) described here comes from a study of somatic mutations in cytotoxic T cells in rheumatoid arthritis. On the study more broadly: In some cases, T-cell populations stained with V beta antibodies were flow-sorted at nearly 100% purity, and these included V beta1+ cells sequenced for TCRB.

Measured with immunoSEQ multiplex PCR; TCRdb has only the in-frame clones, and not every one. The sample yields fewer than 13,000 clones, about 70% seen once. This clone was seen a few times. V lost 0 bases and J lost 5, with 8 bases in between. The CDR3 is 14 amino acids. Germline V gene data show CDR1 as SGHDT and CDR2 as YYEEEE. The rearrangement joins TRBV5-6 to TRBJ2-2; a possible D gene is TRBD2 (5 bases). What was sequenced was CD8+ T cells sorted from blood. This receptor was identified in a man aged 55 to 70 in good health. CDR3 nucleotides: TGTGCCAGCAGCTTGGGGGAGTGGACCGGGGAGCTGTTTTTT. Its translation is CASSLGEWTGELFF.